These 15 T cell receptor beta chains came from one sample sequenced in a study of blood T cell repertoires in COVID-19. Generated by immunoSEQ multiplex PCR, the TCRdb table keeps only in-frame clones and is missing some. The repertoire consists of some 260,000 clones, with 82% occurring once and the leading ten covering around 2.9%. The sequencing sample was made of peripheral blood. These receptors all stem from a woman between 18 and 29 years old with acute or convalescent COVID-19.

V is TRBV28 and J is TRBJ2-7, with TRBD1 identical over 8 bases. Germline trimming cut 5 bases from V and 5 bases from J; bases unmatched to any gene: 8. CDR1 is MDHEN, CDR2 SYDVKM, per germline. There are 14 residues in the CDR3. The CDR3 loop is CASSLTTGGDEQYF. The CDR3 nucleotides read TGTGCCAGCAGTCTTACCACAGGGGGAGACGAGCAGTACTTC.

V usage is TRBV5-1 and J usage is TRBJ2-7; 8 nucleotides align to TRBD1. Trimming took 5 bases from V and 7 from J; bases not matched to a gene: 8. Germline V gene data show CDR1 as SGHRS and CDR2 as YFSETQ. CDR3 length: 13 amino acids. The CDR3 region is CASSFQGAEEQYF. The CDR3 bases are TGCGCCAGCAGTTTTCAGGGGGCGGAAGAGCAGTACTTC.

The genes are TRBV6-5 and TRBJ1-2; 12 bases are a match to TRBD1. The CDR3 is made up of 15 amino acids. CDR1 and CDR2 (germline): MNHEY, SVGAGI. V trimming: 6 bases; J trimming: 4 bases; junction bases outside the gene matches: 6. The CDR3 nucleotides read TGTGCCAGCAGCCTTCGGGACAGGGGGCCCTATGGCTACACCTTC. Translating it yields CASSLRDRGPYGYTF.

This rearrangement joins TRBV5-6 to TRBJ2-7; 9 nucleotides agree with TRBD2. CDR3 length: 15 amino acids. With V trimmed by 4 bases and J by 0 bases, 5 bases remained unmatched. The germline CDR1 and CDR2 sequences are SGHDT and YYEEEE. The CDR3 here is CASSGTSGPSYEQYF. DNA of the CDR3: TGTGCCAGCAGCGGTACTAGCGGGCCCTCCTACGAGCAGTACTTC. The complete variable domain, with remaining parts taken from reference TRBV5-6 and TRBJ2-7, reads DAGVTQSPTHLIKTRGQQVTLRCSPKSGHDTVSWYQQALGQGPQFIFQYYEEEERQRGNFPDRFSGHQFPNYSSELNVNALLLGDSALYLCASSGTSGPSYEQYFGPGTRLTVT.

The V call is TRBV9, the J call TRBJ2-5; 9 bases are shared with TRBD1. The germline V gene encodes CDR1 SGDLS and CDR2 YYNGEE. J was trimmed by 5 bases and V by 0 bases; bases with no gene match: 8. The CDR3 is 16 amino acids. The DNA of the CDR3 is TGTGCCAGCAGCGTAGCTGGGACAGGGTCTTCGGAGACCCAGTACTTC. Amino acid sequence: CASSVAGTGSSETQYF.

The chain is built from TRBV7-2 and TRBJ1-2; the D is unclear. The CDR3 totals 16 residues. The V gene's germline CDR1 is SGHTA and CDR2 FQGNSA. Trimming pared 0 bases from V and 4 bases from J, leaving 15 bases between. The CDR3 reads CASSLASTEAIYGYTF. CDR3 sequence (DNA): TGTGCCAGCAGCTTAGCGAGTACGGAGGCCATCTATGGCTACACCTTC.

The chain recombines TRBV7-9 with TRBJ1-5; the D gene is possibly TRBD1 (6 bases). Deletions cut 5 bases from V and 0 bases from J, with 11 bases between. CDR3 length: 15 residues. The germline V gene encodes CDR1 SEHNR and CDR2 FQNEAQ (reference sequence). The CDR3 here is CASSQGGSSNQPQHF. The CDR3 coding sequence is TGTGCCAGCAGCCAAGGGGGTAGTAGCAATCAGCCCCAGCATTTT.

This chain uses TRBV28 with TRBJ2-7; 7 nucleotides agree with TRBD1. The CDR3 covers 14 residues. Germline V gene sequence: CDR1 MDHEN, CDR2 SYDVKM. The V and J ends lost 6 bases and 0 bases, in that order; junction bases with no gene match: 5. The CDR3 DNA is TGTGCCAGCAGACCGACAGGGAGCTCCTACGAGCAGTACTTC. Its translation is CASRPTGSSYEQYF.

This clone appeared a single time. The J gene is TRBJ2-7, the V gene TRBV11-2, with 9 bases fitting TRBD2. Germline values: CDR1 SGHAT, CDR2 FQNNGV. V was clipped by 6 bases and J by 1 base; unmatched bases: 7. This CDR3 region has 15 residues. The CDR3 is CASRKSGRRSYEQYF. The DNA for the CDR3 is TGTGCCAGCAGGAAAAGCGGGAGGAGGTCCTACGAGCAGTACTTC.

The chain has TRBV11-1 and TRBJ2-7, with 14 bases fitting TRBD2. From germline, CDR1 is SGHAT and CDR2 FQDESV (reference sequence). The CDR3 is made up of 16 amino acids. The V and J ends lost 5 bases and 3 bases, in that order; junction bases with no gene match: 6. The CDR3 here is CASSPRTSGRNYEQYF. The DNA for the CDR3 is TGTGCCAGCAGCCCCCGGACTAGCGGGAGGAACTACGAGCAGTACTTC.

V and J are TRBV5-1 and TRBJ1-6, with 7 bases that match TRBD1. The CDR3 is made up of 14 amino acids. Germline CDR1 and CDR2: SGHRS and YFSETQ. After removal of 2 bases from V and 10 bases from J, the junction contained 6 bases not matched to a gene. CDR3 DNA sequence: TGCGCCAGCAGCTTAGAACAGGGGAGATCACCCCTCCACTTT. It is translated as CASSLEQGRSPLHF.

The chain is built from TRBV4-1 and TRBJ1-2; possibly TRBD1 for D (5 bases). CDR1 is MGHRA and CDR2 is YSYEKL in the germline V gene. V lost 0 bases, J lost 6 bases, and 11 bases lay in between. The CDR3 consists of 14 residues. CDR3 in amino acids: CASSQEGRVNGYTF. The CDR3 DNA sequence: TGCGCCAGCAGCCAAGAGGGCAGGGTAAATGGCTACACCTTC.

V and J are TRBV7-9 and TRBJ2-1; D call uncertain. The CDR3 totals 12 residues. Germline loops: CDR1 SEHNR, CDR2 FQNEAQ (reference sequence). V was cut by 4 bases and J by 13 bases, with 14 bases left in between. The CDR3 bases are TGTGCCAGCAGCTCCCAGTGGCTCCTCCAGTTCTTC. Protein: CASSSQWLLQFF.

The rearrangement uses TRBV2 and TRBJ2-5, with 15 nucleotides matching TRBD2. CDR3 length equals 19 residues. Germline CDR1 is SNHLY and CDR2 is FYNNEI. V was clipped by 6 bases and J by 4 bases; unmatched bases: 15. CDR3 residues: CASRKGYGLAGGRGETQYF. In DNA form, the CDR3 reads TGTGCCAGCAGGAAGGGATACGGACTAGCGGGAGGGCGGGGAGAGACCCAGTACTTC.

V is TRBV7-2 and J is TRBJ2-3, with D possibly matching TRBD2 (6 bases). Germline loops: CDR1 SGHTA, CDR2 FQGNSA. The V end lost 10 bases, the J end lost 1 base, and 12 bases lay between the germline ends. CDR3 length equals 13 residues. CDR3 sequence (DNA): TGTGCCAAACGGGAGAGGGGCACAGATACGCAGTATTTT. Its translation is CAKRERGTDTQYF.